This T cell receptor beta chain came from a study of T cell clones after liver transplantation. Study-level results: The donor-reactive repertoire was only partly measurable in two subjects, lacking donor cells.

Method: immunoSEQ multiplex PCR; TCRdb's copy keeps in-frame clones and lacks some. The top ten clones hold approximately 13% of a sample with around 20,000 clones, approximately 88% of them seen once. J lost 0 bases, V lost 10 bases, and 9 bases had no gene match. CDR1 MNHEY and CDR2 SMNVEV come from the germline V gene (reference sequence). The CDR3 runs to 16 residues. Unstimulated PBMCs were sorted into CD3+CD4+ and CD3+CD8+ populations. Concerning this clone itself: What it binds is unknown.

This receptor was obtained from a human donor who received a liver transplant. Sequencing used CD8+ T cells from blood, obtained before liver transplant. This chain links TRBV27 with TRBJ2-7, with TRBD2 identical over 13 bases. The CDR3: CATAPGLAGSSYEQYF. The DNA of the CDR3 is TGTGCCACCGCGCCGGGACTAGCGGGGAGCTCCTACGAGCAGTACTTC.